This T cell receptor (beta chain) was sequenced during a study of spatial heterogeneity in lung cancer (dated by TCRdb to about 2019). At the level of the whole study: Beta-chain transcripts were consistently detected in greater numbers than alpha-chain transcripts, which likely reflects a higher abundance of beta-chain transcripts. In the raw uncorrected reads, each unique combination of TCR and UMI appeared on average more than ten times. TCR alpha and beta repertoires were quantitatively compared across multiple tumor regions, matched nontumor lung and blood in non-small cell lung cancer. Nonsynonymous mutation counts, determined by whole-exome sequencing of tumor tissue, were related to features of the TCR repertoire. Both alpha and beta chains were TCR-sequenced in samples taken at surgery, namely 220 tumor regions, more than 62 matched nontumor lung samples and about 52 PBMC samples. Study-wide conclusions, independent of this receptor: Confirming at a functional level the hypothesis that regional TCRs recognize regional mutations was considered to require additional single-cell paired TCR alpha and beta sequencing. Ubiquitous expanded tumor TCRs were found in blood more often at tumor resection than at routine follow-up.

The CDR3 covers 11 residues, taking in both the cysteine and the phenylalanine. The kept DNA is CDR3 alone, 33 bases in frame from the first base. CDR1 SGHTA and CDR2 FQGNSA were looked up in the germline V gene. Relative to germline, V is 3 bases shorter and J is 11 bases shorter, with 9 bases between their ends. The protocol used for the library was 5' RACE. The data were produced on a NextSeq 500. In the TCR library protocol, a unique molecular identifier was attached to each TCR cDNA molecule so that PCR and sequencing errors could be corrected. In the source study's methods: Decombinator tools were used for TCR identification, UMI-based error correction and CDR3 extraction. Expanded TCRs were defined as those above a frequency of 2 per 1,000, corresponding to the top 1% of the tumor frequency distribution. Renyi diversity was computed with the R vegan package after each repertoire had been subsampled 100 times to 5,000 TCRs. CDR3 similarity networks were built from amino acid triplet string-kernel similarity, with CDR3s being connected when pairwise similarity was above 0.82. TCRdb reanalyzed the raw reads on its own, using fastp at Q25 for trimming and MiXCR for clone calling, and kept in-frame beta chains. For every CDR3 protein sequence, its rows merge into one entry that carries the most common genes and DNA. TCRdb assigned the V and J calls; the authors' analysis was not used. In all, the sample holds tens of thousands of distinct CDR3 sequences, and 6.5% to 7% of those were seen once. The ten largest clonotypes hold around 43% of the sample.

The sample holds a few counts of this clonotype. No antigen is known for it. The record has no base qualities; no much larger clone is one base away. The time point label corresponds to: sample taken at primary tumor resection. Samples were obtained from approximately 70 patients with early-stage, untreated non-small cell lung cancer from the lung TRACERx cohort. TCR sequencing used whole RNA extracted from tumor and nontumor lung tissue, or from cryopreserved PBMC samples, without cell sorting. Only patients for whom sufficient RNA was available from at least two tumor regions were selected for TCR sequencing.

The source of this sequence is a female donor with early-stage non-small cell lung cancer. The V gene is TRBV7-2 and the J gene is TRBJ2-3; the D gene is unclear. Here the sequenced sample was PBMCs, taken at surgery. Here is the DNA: TGTGCCAGCAGCTTGCTCGCAGTGCAGTATTTT. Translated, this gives CASSLLAVQYF. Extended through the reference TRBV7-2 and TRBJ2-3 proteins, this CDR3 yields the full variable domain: GAGVSQSPSNKVTEKGKDVELRCDPISGHTALYWYRQSLGQGLEFLIYFQGNSAPDKSGLPSDRFSAERTGGSVSTLTIQRTQQEDSAVYLCASSLLAVQYFGPGTRLTVL.